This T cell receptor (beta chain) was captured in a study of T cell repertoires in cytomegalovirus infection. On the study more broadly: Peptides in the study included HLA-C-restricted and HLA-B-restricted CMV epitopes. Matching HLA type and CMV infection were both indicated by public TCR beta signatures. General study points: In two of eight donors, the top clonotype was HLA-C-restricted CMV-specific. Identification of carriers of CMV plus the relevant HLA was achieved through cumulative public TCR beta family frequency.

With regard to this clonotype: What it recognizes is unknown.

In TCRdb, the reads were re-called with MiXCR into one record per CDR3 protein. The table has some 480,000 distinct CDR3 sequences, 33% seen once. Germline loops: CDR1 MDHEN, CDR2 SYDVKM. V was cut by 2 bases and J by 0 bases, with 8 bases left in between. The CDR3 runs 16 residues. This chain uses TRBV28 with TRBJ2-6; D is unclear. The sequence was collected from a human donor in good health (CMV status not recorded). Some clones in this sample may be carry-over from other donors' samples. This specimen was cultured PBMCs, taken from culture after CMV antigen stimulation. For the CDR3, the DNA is TGTGCCAGCAGTTTAACAGACCGCTCTGGGGCCAACGTCCTGACTTTC. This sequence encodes CASSLTDRSGANVLTF.